Detailed here is one T cell receptor (beta chain). This sample was included in a study of immune characterization of retroperitoneal liposarcoma. TCRdb recomputed calls from the PCR reads with MiXCR, one row per CDR3 protein. This sample has about 10,000 distinct CDR3 sequences, with about 30% found just once. This receptor was identified in a female donor with retroperitoneal liposarcoma. What was sequenced was tumor tissue.

Here the CDR3 reads CASSLGIRGDGRETQYF. The CDR3 DNA reads as TGTGCCAGCAGCTTAGGAATTCGAGGAGACGGTCGGGAGACCCAGTACTTC. The chain recombines TRBV11-2 with TRBJ2-5; unclear D gene. Germline CDR1 SGHAT, CDR2 FQNNGV. Deletions cut 1 base from V and 5 bases from J, with 20 bases between. CDR3 size: 17 residues.